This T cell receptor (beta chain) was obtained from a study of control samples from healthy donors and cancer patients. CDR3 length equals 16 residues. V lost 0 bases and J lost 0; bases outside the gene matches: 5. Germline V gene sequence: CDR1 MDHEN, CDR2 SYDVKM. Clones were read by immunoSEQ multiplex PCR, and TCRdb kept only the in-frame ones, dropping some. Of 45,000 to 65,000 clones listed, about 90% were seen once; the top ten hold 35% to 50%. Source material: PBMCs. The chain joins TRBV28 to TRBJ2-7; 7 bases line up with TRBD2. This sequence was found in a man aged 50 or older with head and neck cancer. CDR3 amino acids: CASSLWGEGSSYEQYF. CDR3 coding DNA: TGTGCCAGCAGTTTATGGGGGGAGGGGAGCTCCTACGAGCAGTACTTC. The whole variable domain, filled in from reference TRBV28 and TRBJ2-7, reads DVKVTQSSRYLVKRTGEKVFLECVQDMDHENMFWYRQDPGLGLRLIYFSYDVKMKEKGDIPEGYSVSREKKERFSLILESASTNQTSMYLCASSLWGEGSSYEQYFGPGTRLTVT.